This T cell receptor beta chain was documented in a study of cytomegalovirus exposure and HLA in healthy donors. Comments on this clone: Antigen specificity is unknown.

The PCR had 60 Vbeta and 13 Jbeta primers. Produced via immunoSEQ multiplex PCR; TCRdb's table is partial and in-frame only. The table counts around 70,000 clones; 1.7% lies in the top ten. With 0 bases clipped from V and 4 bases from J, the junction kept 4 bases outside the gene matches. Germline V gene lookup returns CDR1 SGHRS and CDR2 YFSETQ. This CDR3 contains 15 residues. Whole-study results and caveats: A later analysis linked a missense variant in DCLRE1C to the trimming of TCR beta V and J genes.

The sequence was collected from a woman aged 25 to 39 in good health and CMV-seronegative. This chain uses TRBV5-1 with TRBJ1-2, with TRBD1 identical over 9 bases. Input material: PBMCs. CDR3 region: CASSLGQGEGYGYTF. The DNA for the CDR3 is TGCGCCAGCAGCTTGGGACAGGGGGAAGGCTATGGCTACACCTTC.